A selection of T cell receptor beta chains follows, all from one sample in a study of blood T cell repertoires in COVID-19. Only in-frame clones appear in the TCRdb table, and some are missing; sequencing was by immunoSEQ multiplex PCR. The top ten hold approximately 4% of the sample, which has some 150,000 clones, 80% to 90% seen once. The specimen sequenced was peripheral blood. These receptors were collected from a woman in her thirties or forties with acute or convalescent COVID-19. The CDR3 runs from the conserved cysteine through the conserved F or W.

V	CDR3
TRBV7-9	CASSSHSGTGGNTIYF
TRBV6-5	CASSYSGGRSNSPLHF
TRBV5-1	CASSAGQGGEKLFF
TRBV28	CASSAQQLGYTF
TRBV29-1	CSVDSQGGADTQYF
TRBV6-5	CASSSPGLAGEDF
TRBV7-2	CASSSKQVTDTQYF
TRBV5-8	CASSLTRRGTEAFF
TRBV28	CASRLTSEAQGRNWAEAFF
TRBV19	CASRSGTLNYGYTF
TRBV2	CASKGGKTTNEKLFF
TRBV5-4	CASSIAGQAPDF
TRBV19	CASSSTTDSNQPQHF
TRBV11-2	CASSSARGSITF
TRBV7-6	CASSLNPTSPDTQYF
TRBV6-1	CASSDPRVGVNYGYTF
TRBV5-1	CASSELAKNIQYF
TRBV3-1/TRBV3-2	CASSQEGGGPPDTQYF
TRBV14	CASSRAGYFGHEKLFF
TRBV27	CASSLTGLGPQHF
TRBV7-2	CASSLDRLNTEAFF
TRBV18	CASSPNIAHSGNTIYF
TRBV12-3/TRBV12-4	CASSGTGVDEQYF
TRBV2	CASSEAATGGNQPQHF
TRBV27	CASSPTGGMSVEQYF
TRBV29-1	CSVEGGVQETQYF
TRBV24-1	CATSDLDRDGYTF
TRBV25-1	CASSETRTTEAFF
TRBV19	CASRGRTYEQYF
TRBV11-1	CASSLSPRATEAFF
TRBV9	CASSVLGGTEQFF
TRBV10-3	CAISGGQENEKLFF
TRBV7-3	CASSFASTDTQYF
TRBV4-3	CASSQGGVYYEQYF
TRBV7-3	CASSLTPTGETQYF
TRBV4-3	CASSHRLRGGSEAFF
TRBV5-8	CASSRINLRDRVFGYTF
TRBV6-6	CASSYSERNQPQHF
TRBV10-3	CAISDLVNYGYTF
TRBV7-9	CASIPKGVENTEAFF
TRBV7-6	CASSLFAVRQETQYF
TRBV27	CASTSWDRNTEAFF
TRBV15	CATSSFYGYTF
TRBV11-2	CASRTSGGTDTQYF
TRBV11-2	CASSSRTGTSNYGYTF
TRBV21-1	CASSKGQGAQNIQYF
TRBV6-5	CASSYSQQEETQYF
TRBV18	CASSPPIAGVANVLTF
TRBV5-6	CASSPNSHRTGGYGYTF
TRBV2	CASSRTGGGQPQHF
TRBV5-6	CASSSGLTLNTEAFF
TRBV2	CATQGTNTGELFF
TRBV11-2	CASSLGLGSPLHF
TRBV29-1	CSVDGTGTGGYEQFF